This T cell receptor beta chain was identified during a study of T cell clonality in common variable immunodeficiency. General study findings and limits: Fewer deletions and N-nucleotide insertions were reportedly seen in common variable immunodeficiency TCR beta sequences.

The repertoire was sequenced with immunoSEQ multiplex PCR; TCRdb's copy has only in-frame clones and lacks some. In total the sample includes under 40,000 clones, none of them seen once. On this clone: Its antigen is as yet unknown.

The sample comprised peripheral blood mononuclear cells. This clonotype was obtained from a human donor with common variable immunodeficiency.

The sequenced CDR3 bases are TGCAGTGCTAGACTATCCACTAACTATGGC. Translating it yields CSARLSTNYG. The CDR3 as a whole reads CSARLSTNYGYTF. The rearrangement links TRBV20-1 to TRBJ1-2; no definite D call. The CDR3 is cut off 3 residues early in the read; its end comes from the germline J gene. Trimming removed 2 bases at V and 0 bases at J, with 7 bases between. This CDR3 region has 13 residues. Germline CDR1 reads DFQATT; CDR2 reads SNEGSKA (reference sequence).